In this sample, the clone carrying this TCR beta chain turned up a few times. These data are taken from a study of blood T cell repertoires in COVID-19. Germline CDR1 is MNHEY and CDR2 is SVGAGI. V was clipped by 5 bases and J by 0 bases, with 7 bases between them. The CDR3 contains 13 residues. Using immunoSEQ multiplex PCR, the repertoire was profiled, and TCRdb retains in-frame clones only, with some absent. The sample lists around 80,000 clones; roughly 85% were seen once. Sequencing input: peripheral blood. This TCR derives from a man in his fifties or sixties with COVID-19, enrolled during active disease. The V call is TRBV6-5, the J call TRBJ1-1; D ambiguous. CDR3 protein: CASSKTLNTEAFF. CDR3 nucleotide sequence: TGTGCCAGCAGTAAAACATTGAACACTGAAGCTTTCTTT.